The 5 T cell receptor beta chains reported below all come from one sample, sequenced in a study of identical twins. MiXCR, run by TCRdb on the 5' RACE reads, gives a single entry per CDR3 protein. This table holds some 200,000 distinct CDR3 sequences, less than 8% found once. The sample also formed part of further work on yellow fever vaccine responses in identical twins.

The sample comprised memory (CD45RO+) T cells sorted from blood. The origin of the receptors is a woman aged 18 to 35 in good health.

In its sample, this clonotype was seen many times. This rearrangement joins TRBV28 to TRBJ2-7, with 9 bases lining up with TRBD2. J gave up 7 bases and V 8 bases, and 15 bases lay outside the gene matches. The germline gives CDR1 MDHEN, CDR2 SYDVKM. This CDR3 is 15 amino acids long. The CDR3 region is CASVYRTSGQVEQYF. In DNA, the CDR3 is TGTGCCAGCGTCTACAGAACTAGCGGGCAAGTGGAGCAGTACTTC.

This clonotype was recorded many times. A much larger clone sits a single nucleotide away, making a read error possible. The CDR3 region has the DNA TGCGCCAGCAGCTTGGGGGACGGCACAGATACGCAGTATTTT. Encoded protein: CASSLGDGTDTQYF. This sequence joins TRBV5-1 and TRBJ2-3, with D perhaps assigned TRBD1 or TRBD2 (5 bases each). Germline V gene data show CDR1 as SGHRS and CDR2 as YFSETQ. This CDR3 contains 14 residues. The V end lost 0 bases, the J end lost 1 base, and 6 bases lay between the germline ends.

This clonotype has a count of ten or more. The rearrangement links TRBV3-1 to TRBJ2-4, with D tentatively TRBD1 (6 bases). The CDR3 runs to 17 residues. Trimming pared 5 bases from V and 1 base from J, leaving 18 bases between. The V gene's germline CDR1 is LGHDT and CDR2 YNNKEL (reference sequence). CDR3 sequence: CASSESGQKGAKNIQYF. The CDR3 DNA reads TGTGCCAGCAGCGAGTCCGGACAGAAGGGGGCCAAAAACATTCAGTACTTC.

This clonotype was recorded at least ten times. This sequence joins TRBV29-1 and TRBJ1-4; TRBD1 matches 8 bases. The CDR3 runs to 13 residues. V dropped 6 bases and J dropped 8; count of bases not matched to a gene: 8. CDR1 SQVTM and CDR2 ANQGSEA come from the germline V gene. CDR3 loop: CSVRQGRGEKLFF. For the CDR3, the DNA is TGCAGCGTCCGACAGGGGAGAGGGGAAAAACTGTTTTTT.

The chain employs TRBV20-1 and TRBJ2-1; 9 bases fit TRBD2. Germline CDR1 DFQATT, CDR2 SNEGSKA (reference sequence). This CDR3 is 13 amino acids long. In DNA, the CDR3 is TGCAGCCAAGGCGGGGGGGGCTACAATGAGCAGTTCTTC. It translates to CSQGGGGYNEQFF.